The clone carrying this TCR beta chain appeared many times. Its antigen remains unknown. The record originates from a study of T-cell reconstitution after alpha-beta-depleted transplantation in children. For TCRbeta, the library was prepared with unique molecular identifiers. A single record per CDR3 protein comes from TCRdb applying MiXCR to the PCR reads. The sample lists about 300,000 distinct CDR3 sequences, 6.5% to 9% occurring once. Germline V CDR1 and CDR2: SGHVS, FQNEAQ. Trimming cost V 3 bases and J 5 bases, with 14 bases left between them. The CDR3 is 15 residues long. Study observations and caveats: By about two months after transplant, alpha-beta T cells reportedly arose from several hundred graft clones that had expanded. One year post-transplant, T-cell counts and diversity were largely derived from T cells produced anew. Recipient T cells and thymic progenitors that survived were the source of the high TCRbeta diversity seen at day 60 in some patients.

Sequencing was performed on peripheral blood, taken 360 days after TCRalphabeta/CD19-depleted stem cell transplant. The sequence was obtained from a female patient aged 2-10 years who had a stem cell transplant for Fanconi anemia, so the T cells may come from the graft donor. V gene TRBV7-8 combines with J gene TRBJ2-1, with D maybe TRBD2 (6 bases). CDR3 DNA sequence: TGTGCCAGCAGCTTTGGAAGCGGGTTTAACAATGAGCAGTTCTTC. Protein: CASSFGSGFNNEQFF.